These 3 T cell receptor beta chains were sequenced from one sample in a study of T cell responses to AZD1222 COVID-19 vaccine. The protocol was immunoSEQ multiplex PCR, while the TCRdb copy is restricted to in-frame clones and leaves out a portion. The data contain about 140,000 clones, around 84% of them singletons. The material was peripheral blood, obtained on day 0 of AZD1222 vaccination. These receptors originate from an adult in good health.

This sequence joins TRBV2 and TRBJ2-1, with 8 bases identical to TRBD2. CDR1 is SNHLY, CDR2 FYNNEI, per germline. This CDR3 comprises 14 residues. Losses at the gene ends were 6 bases for V and 7 bases for J; bases not matched to a gene: 8. The CDR3 sequence: CASRDGGAVNEQFF. In DNA, the CDR3 is TGTGCCAGCAGGGACGGGGGGGCCGTAAATGAGCAGTTCTTC.

This clone was observed once. This chain joins TRBV21-1 and TRBJ1-5. TRBV21-1 is a documented pseudogene. This CDR3 spans 16 amino acids. The CDR3 loop is CASSKDGTDSNQPQHF. CDR3 nucleotide sequence: TGTGCCAGCAGCAAAGACGGCACTGATAGCAATCAGCCCCAGCATTTT.

The chain uses TRBV7-3 and TRBJ2-2; a weak D match, TRBD1 (5 bases). V was pared by 5 bases and J by 1 base, with 8 bases between. The germline V gene encodes CDR1 SGHTA and CDR2 FQGTGA. The CDR3 length is 14 residues. CDR3 in DNA: TGTGCCAGCAGCAAGCAGGGGAACACCGGGGAGCTGTTTTTT. Translating gives CASSKQGNTGELFF.